This paragraph covers one TCR beta chain sequence. Its antigen remains unidentified. The sample belongs to a study of T cell responses to AZD1222 COVID-19 vaccine. About the research overall: Pooled in the analysis were second doses at about 4 or about 12 weeks.

Sequencing was performed with immunoSEQ multiplex PCR; in TCRdb, only in-frame clones are kept and a portion is missing. The table records roughly 100,000 clones, roughly 91% of them present only once. The CDR3 spans 14 residues. V was pared by 1 base and J by 6 bases, with 11 bases between. In germline, CDR1 is SGHRS, CDR2 YFSETQ. Findings and caveats of the study: Following two doses of AZD1222, Spike-specific TCR breadth and depth rose. Spike was spanned by vaccine-associated CD4 TCRs, which were dominant at 160-218 and 743-854. No repertoire was sampled before or during the peak T cell response, only after it.

This sequence joins TRBV5-1 and TRBJ1-5, with D possibly being TRBD1 (5 bases). Specimen: peripheral blood, collected on day 0 of AZD1222 vaccination. This receptor was obtained from an adult in good health. The CDR3 spells CASSLSGFGQPQHF. As DNA, the CDR3 is TGCGCCAGCAGCTTGTCAGGGTTCGGTCAGCCCCAGCATTTT.